The 27 T cell receptor beta chains reported below all come from one sample, sequenced in a study of T cells in Graves' hyperthyroidism and ophthalmopathy. The TCR beta CDR3 regions underwent amplification using RNA transcripts as the source. A set of HTBI primers served as the primers for a first-round RT-PCR of the TCR CDR3. TCRdb re-called the multiplex PCR reads through MiXCR, storing one row per CDR3 protein. The table records about 480,000 distinct CDR3 sequences, approximately 15% of them present only once. Sequencing was done on a sample of blood. The source is a woman younger than 30 with Graves' hyperthyroidism.

The table lists this clonotype with a few counts. The rearrangement links TRBV11-2 to TRBJ2-1; no clear D gene. There are 17 residues in the CDR3. CDR1 and CDR2 (germline): SGHAT, FQNNGV. Trimming removed 1 base from V and 0 bases from J, with 13 bases in between. The CDR3 here is CASSLVGRASSYNEQFF. The CDR3 DNA is TGTGCCAGCAGCTTAGTAGGTAGGGCTAGCTCCTACAATGAGCAGTTCTTC.

This clonotype was observed a few times. CDR3 region: CASPRLSSGNTIYF. In DNA, the CDR3 is TGTGCCAGCCCGCGGCTCAGCTCTGGAAACACCATATATTTT. The V and J genes are TRBV7-3 and TRBJ1-3; the D is unclear. Germline-derived CDR1 and CDR2 are SGHTA and FQGTGA. The CDR3 contains 14 residues. With 8 bases removed from V and 0 bases from J, the gap between germline ends came to 11 bases.

This clonotype was recorded at least ten times. This sequence joins TRBV12-3 or TRBV12-4 and TRBJ1-1; D gene uncertain. The CDR3 is 13 residues long. Trimming removed 4 bases from V and 6 bases from J, with 12 bases in between. DNA for the CDR3: TGTGCCAGCAGTTCCGACACCCCCTCTGAAGCTTTCTTT. Translated, it gives CASSSDTPSEAFF.

At least ten counts were recorded for this clonotype. V gene TRBV3-1 combines with J gene TRBJ2-7, with D perhaps assigned TRBD1 or TRBD2 (5 bases each). The V end was cut by 0 bases, the J end by 2 bases, with 14 bases between. CDR1 is LGHDT and CDR2 is YNNKEL in the germline V gene (reference sequence). CDR3 length: 16 amino acids. The CDR3 is CASSQDWDGTTYEQYF. The CDR3 region has the DNA TGTGCCAGCAGCCAAGATTGGGACGGGACCACCTACGAGCAGTACTTC.

This clonotype was counted many times. The chain uses TRBV12-3 or TRBV12-4 and TRBJ2-7; TRBD2 agrees at 12 bases. The CDR3 consists of 16 residues. The junction had 4 bases not matched to a gene; V was cut back by 4 bases and J by 0 bases. The CDR3 DNA is TGTGCCAGCAGTTCGGGACTAGCGGGTAGCTCCTACGAGCAGTACGTC. Translated, it gives CASSSGLAGSSYEQYV.

The chain has TRBV24-1 and TRBJ2-7; unclear D gene. This CDR3 region has 16 residues. The germline gives CDR1 KGHDR, CDR2 SFDVKD. Deletions cut 1 base from V and 3 bases from J, with 15 bases between. CDR3 region: CATSDFSGDTYYEQYF. Here the CDR3 DNA reads TGTGCCACCAGTGATTTTTCCGGAGACACGTACTACGAGCAGTACTTC.

The table lists this clonotype with many counts. The genes are TRBV28 and TRBJ1-6; 9 nucleotides align to TRBD1. CDR1 is MDHEN, CDR2 SYDVKM, per germline. With V trimmed by 6 bases and J by 9 bases, 12 bases remained unmatched. This CDR3 spans 16 amino acids. In nucleotides, the CDR3 is TGTGCCAGCAGCCCCCCTCTCCGGGACAGGGTTTCACCCCTCCACTTT. Its protein is CASSPPLRDRVSPLHF.

This clonotype has ten or more counts. V gene TRBV2 combines with J gene TRBJ1-1; D unresolved. The CDR3 has 14 residues. Trimming left V 7 bases short and J 2 bases short, with 14 bases between. In germline, CDR1 is SNHLY, CDR2 FYNNEI. CDR3 nucleotide sequence: TGTGCCAGCATGGCCGGACGGGGAAACACTGAAGCTTTCTTT. It yields the protein CASMAGRGNTEAFF.

J is TRBJ2-3 and V is TRBV10-1; the D gene could be TRBD1 or TRBD2 (5 bases each). CDR3 size: 13 residues. Trimming removed 7 bases at V and 2 bases at J, with 10 bases between. The germline V gene has CDR1 WNHNN and CDR2 SYGVQD (reference sequence). The CDR3 DNA reads as TGCGCCAGCAAACGGGGCCCCACAGATACGCAGTATTTT. As protein: CASKRGPTDTQYF.

This clonotype was detected ten times or more. V usage is TRBV11-2 and J usage is TRBJ2-1, with 13 bases matching TRBD2. The V and J ends lost 2 bases and 7 bases, in that order; junction bases with no gene match: 11. The CDR3 covers 18 residues. The V gene's germline CDR1 is SGHAT and CDR2 FQNNGV. CDR3 region: CASSLTSGRALSSNEQFF. CDR3 coding DNA: TGTGCCAGCAGCTTAACTAGCGGGAGGGCCTTATCTTCAAATGAGCAGTTCTTC.

This clonotype has a handful of counts. The chain combines TRBV12-3 or TRBV12-4 with TRBJ1-6; possibly TRBD1 for D (5 bases). CDR3 size: 14 residues. The V end was cut by 6 bases, the J end by 7 bases, with 13 bases between. The CDR3 protein is CASSLGAQNSPLHF. In nucleotides, the CDR3 is TGTGCCAGCAGCCTTGGGGCCCAAAATTCACCCCTCCACTTT.

This clonotype was detected many times. The genes are TRBV10-3 and TRBJ1-2; the D gene is possibly TRBD1 (6 bases). Looked up from germline, CDR1 is ENHRY and CDR2 is SYGVKD. Trimming shortened V by 6 bases and J by 6 bases, and 17 bases separated the two germline ends. The CDR3 runs to 14 residues. The CDR3 DNA follows: TGTGCCATCAGCACGGACAGCGTATTCAATGGCTACACCTTC. Its protein is CAISTDSVFNGYTF.

The gene calls are TRBV7-2 and TRBJ1-5, with 7 bases that match TRBD1. Germline CDR1 and CDR2: SGHTA and FQGNSA. This CDR3 contains 15 residues. V was pared by 5 bases and J by 4 bases, with 8 bases of the junction left unmatched. The CDR3 DNA reads TGTGCCAGCAGCACCCCGGACAGGCTTAATCAGCCCCAGCATTTT. Its translation: CASSTPDRLNQPQHF.

This clonotype showed up just a few times. The chain carries TRBV12-3 or TRBV12-4 and TRBJ2-3; the D is unclear. This CDR3 is 12 amino acids long. V was clipped by 4 bases and J by 5 bases, with 7 bases between them. The CDR3 sequence is CASSYGQDTQYF. CDR3 nucleotide sequence: TGTGCCAGCAGTTATGGTCAAGATACGCAGTATTTT.

This clonotype was observed many times. The chain employs TRBV12-3 or TRBV12-4 and TRBJ2-5; a weak D match, TRBD1 (6 bases). Trimming removed 6 bases from V and 4 bases from J, with 15 bases in between. The CDR3 contains 14 residues. This CDR3 reads CASSTRDIGETQYF. CDR3 coding DNA: TGTGCCAGCAGCACCCGGGACATCGGAGAGACCCAGTACTTC.

In this sample, this clonotype turned up a few times. The chain combines TRBV28 with TRBJ2-7; D assignment may be TRBD1 or TRBD2 (5 bases each). Looked up from germline, CDR1 is MDHEN and CDR2 is SYDVKM. The CDR3 is 14 amino acids. Trimming took 7 bases from V and 3 from J, leaving 16 bases between them. The CDR3: CASTAGAGLYEQYF. The DNA for the CDR3 is TGTGCCAGCACCGCCGGGGCAGGGCTCTACGAGCAGTACTTC.

The sample holds many counts of this clonotype. This chain uses TRBV12-3 or TRBV12-4 with TRBJ1-1; D gene uncertain. The CDR3 sequence is 14 residues long. V dropped 10 bases and J dropped 4 bases, with 19 bases sitting between them. CDR3 DNA sequence: TGTGCCACAGCCGGGCAATCGCCCTCCACTGAAGCTTTCTTT. This gives the protein CATAGQSPSTEAFF.

This clonotype was counted ten times or more. The chain employs TRBV18 and TRBJ1-2; tentatively, D is TRBD1 (5 bases). V was trimmed by 8 bases and J by 3 bases, leaving 16 bases between them. Per the germline V gene, CDR1 is KGHSH and CDR2 is LQKENI. This CDR3 comprises 14 residues. CDR3 DNA sequence: TGTGCCAGCGCCACTAGCAGGGCAGACTATGGCTACACCTTC. As protein: CASATSRADYGYTF.

This clonotype was counted ten times or more. The chain combines TRBV20-1 with TRBJ1-2, with TRBD1 as a possible D gene (6 bases). The V gene's germline CDR1 is DFQATT and CDR2 SNEGSKA (reference sequence). The V gene lost 1 base and the J gene lost 4 bases, with 13 bases spanning the gap. The CDR3 extends over 14 amino acids. DNA for the CDR3: TGCAGTGCTAGAGGAGCGGGGGCGTCCTATGGCTACACCTTC. It specifies CSARGAGASYGYTF.

This clonotype was seen at least ten times. The chain carries TRBV7-9 and TRBJ2-5; D possibly corresponds to TRBD2 (6 bases). Between the trimmed V and J ends, which lost 5 bases and 1 base, there was a span of 14 bases. Germline loops: CDR1 SEHNR, CDR2 FQNEAQ (reference sequence). The CDR3 contains 15 residues. The DNA of the CDR3 is TGTGCCAGCAGCCCAACGGGGGAGTTCCAAGAGACCCAGTACTTC. It yields the protein CASSPTGEFQETQYF.

This rearrangement joins TRBV7-3 to TRBJ1-1, with D tentatively TRBD1 (5 bases). Trimming pared 5 bases from V and 10 bases from J, leaving 17 bases between. CDR3 size: 13 residues. Germline-derived CDR1 and CDR2 are SGHTA and FQGTGA. This CDR3 is CASSDGGSRVAFF. CDR3 nucleotides: TGTGCCAGCAGCGATGGGGGGTCAAGGGTAGCTTTCTTT.

V is TRBV20-1 and J is TRBJ2-7, with 9 nucleotides matching TRBD2. Germline trimming cut 6 bases from V and 0 bases from J; bases unmatched to any gene: 9. This CDR3 has 15 amino acids. Germline V lookup: CDR1 DFQATT, CDR2 SNEGSKA (reference sequence). CDR3 sequence reads: CSAGSLAGTSYEQYF. The CDR3 DNA reads TGCAGTGCCGGCTCTCTAGCGGGGACCTCCTACGAGCAGTACTTC.

This chain connects TRBV6-1 to TRBJ2-7; a possible D gene is TRBD2 (6 bases). Germline V gene sequence: CDR1 MNHNS, CDR2 SASEGT. V was shortened by 6 bases and J by 0 bases, with 15 bases between the two germline ends. The CDR3 extends over 15 amino acids. CDR3 loop: CASSPAGTSSYEQYF. DNA for the CDR3: TGTGCCAGCAGCCCCGCGGGAACCAGCTCCTACGAGCAGTACTTC.

This clonotype was detected many times. The CDR3 region is CASSLLVQETQYF. The CDR3 bases are TGTGCCAGCAGTTTACTGGTACAAGAGACCCAGTACTTC. The chain links TRBV12-3 or TRBV12-4 to TRBJ2-5; D gene uncertain. V was clipped by 2 bases and J by 2 bases, with 6 bases between them. This CDR3 has 13 amino acids.

The V and J genes are TRBV9 and TRBJ2-3, with D maybe TRBD2 (5 bases). This CDR3 contains 14 residues. The V gene lost 1 base and the J gene lost 4 bases, with 10 bases spanning the gap. Germline V gene data show CDR1 as SGDLS and CDR2 as YYNGEE. CDR3 DNA: TGTGCCAGCAGCGTATACCGGGATGCAGATACGCAGTATTTT. Translating it yields CASSVYRDADTQYF.

This clonotype was seen ten or more times. The V and J genes are TRBV7-3 and TRBJ2-3, with D uncertain. Germline lookup yields CDR1 SGHTA and CDR2 FQGTGA. Trimming cost V 4 bases and J 5 bases, with 16 bases left between them. CDR3 size: 15 residues. The CDR3 loop reads CASSSDLVPGDTQYF. The CDR3 nucleotides read TGTGCCAGCAGCTCAGATCTCGTACCGGGAGATACGCAGTATTTT. The full variable domain, completed using reference TRBV7-3 and TRBJ2-3, is GAGVSQTPSNKVTEKGKYVELRCDPISGHTALYWYRQSLGQGPEFLIYFQGTGAADDSGLPNDRFFAVRPEGSVSTLKIQRTERGDSAVYLCASSSDLVPGDTQYFGPGTRLTVL.

The chain has TRBV3-1 and TRBJ2-7; D ambiguous. The V and J ends lost 3 bases and 2 bases respectively, with 5 bases between them. The CDR3 has 12 residues. Germline CDR1 is LGHDT and CDR2 is YNNKEL (reference sequence). The CDR3 region is CASSQGTYEQYV. CDR3 coding DNA: TGTGCCAGCAGCCAGGGGACCTACGAGCAGTACGTC.